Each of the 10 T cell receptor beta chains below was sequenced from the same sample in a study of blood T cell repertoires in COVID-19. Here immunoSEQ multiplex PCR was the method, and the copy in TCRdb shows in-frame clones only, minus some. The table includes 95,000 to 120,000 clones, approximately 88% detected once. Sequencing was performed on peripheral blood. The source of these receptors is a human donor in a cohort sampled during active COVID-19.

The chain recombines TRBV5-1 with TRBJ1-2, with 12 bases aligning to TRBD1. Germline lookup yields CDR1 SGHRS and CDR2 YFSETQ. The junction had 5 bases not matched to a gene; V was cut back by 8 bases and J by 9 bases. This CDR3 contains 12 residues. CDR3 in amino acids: CASTGTGGRYTF. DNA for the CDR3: TGCGCCAGTACCGGGACAGGGGGCCGCTACACCTTC.

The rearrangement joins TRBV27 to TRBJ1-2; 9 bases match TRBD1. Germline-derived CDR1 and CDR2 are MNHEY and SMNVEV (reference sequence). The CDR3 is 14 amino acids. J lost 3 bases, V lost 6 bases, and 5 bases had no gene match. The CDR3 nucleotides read TGTGCCAGCAGCACCGGGACAGGGTACTATGGCTACACCTTC. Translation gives CASSTGTGYYGYTF.

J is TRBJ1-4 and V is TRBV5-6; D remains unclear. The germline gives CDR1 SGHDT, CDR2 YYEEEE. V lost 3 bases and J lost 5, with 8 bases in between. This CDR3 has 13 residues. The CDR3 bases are TGTGCCAGCAGCTACAGTATCAATGAAAAACTGTTTTTT. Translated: CASSYSINEKLFF.

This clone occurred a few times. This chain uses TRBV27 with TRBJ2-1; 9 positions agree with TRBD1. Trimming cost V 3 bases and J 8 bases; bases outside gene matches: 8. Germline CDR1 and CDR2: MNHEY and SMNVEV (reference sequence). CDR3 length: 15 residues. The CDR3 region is CASSLDRGMWDEQFF. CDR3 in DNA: TGTGCCAGCAGTTTGGACAGGGGAATGTGGGATGAGCAGTTCTTC.

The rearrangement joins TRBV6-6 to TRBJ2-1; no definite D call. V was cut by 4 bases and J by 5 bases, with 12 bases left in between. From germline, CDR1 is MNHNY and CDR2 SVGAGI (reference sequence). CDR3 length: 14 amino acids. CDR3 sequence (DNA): TGTGCCAGCAGTTCCTCGGGCAAGAACAATGAGCAGTTCTTC. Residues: CASSSSGKNNEQFF.

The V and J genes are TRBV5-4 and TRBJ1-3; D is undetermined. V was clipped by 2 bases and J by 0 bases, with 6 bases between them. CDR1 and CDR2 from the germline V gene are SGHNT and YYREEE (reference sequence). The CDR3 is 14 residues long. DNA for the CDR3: TGTGCCAGCAGCTTTAAGAGCTCTGGAAACACCATATATTTT. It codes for CASSFKSSGNTIYF.

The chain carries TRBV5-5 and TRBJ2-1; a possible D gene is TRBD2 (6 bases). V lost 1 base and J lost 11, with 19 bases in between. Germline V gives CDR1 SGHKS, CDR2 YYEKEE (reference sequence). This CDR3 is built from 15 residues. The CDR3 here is CASSLLSFSGSKQFF. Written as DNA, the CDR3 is TGTGCCAGCAGCTTGTTATCTTTCAGCGGGTCAAAGCAGTTCTTC. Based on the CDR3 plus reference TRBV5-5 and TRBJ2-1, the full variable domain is DAGVTQSPTHLIKTRGQQVTLRCSPISGHKSVSWYQQVLGQGPQFIFQYYEKEERGRGNFPDRFSARQFPNYSSELNVNALLLGDSALYLCASSLLSFSGSKQFFGPGTRLTVL.

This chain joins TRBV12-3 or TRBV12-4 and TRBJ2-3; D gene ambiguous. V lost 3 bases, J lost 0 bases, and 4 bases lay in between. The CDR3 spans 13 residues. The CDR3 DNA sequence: TGTGCCAGCAGTTTGAGCAGCACAGATACGCAGTATTTT. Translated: CASSLSSTDTQYF.

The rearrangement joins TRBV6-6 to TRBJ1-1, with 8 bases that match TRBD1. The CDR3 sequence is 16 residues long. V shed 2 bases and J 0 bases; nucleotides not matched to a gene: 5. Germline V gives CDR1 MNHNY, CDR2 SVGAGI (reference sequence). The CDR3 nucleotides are TGTGCCAGCAGTTACGCGAGACAGGGGATGAACACTGAAGCTTTCTTT. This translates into CASSYARQGMNTEAFF.

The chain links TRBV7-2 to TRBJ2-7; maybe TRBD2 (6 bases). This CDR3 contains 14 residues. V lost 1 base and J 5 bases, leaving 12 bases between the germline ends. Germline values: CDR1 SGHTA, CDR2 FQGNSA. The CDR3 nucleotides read TGTGCCAGCAGCTTAGTCAGCTGGGGGGACGAGCAGTACTTC. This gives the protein CASSLVSWGDEQYF.